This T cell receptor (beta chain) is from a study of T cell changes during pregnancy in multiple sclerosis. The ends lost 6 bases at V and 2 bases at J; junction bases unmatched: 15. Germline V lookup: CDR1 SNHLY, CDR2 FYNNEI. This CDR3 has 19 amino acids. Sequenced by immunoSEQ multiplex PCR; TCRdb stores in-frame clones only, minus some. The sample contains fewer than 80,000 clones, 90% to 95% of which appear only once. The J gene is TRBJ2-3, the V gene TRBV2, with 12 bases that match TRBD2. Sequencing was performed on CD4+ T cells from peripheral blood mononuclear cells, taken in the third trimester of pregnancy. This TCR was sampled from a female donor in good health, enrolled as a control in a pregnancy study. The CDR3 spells CASRETGTRTSGVTDTQYF. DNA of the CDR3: TGTGCCAGCAGGGAAACAGGAACCCGGACTAGCGGGGTCACAGATACGCAGTATTTT.